This TCR beta chain was sequenced in a study of vaccination effects on CD4 cells after COVID-19. A word on this clone: No antigen is known for it.

V was clipped by 2 bases and J by 3 bases, with 8 bases between them. Germline V gene data show CDR1 as SGHKS and CDR2 as YYEKEE (reference sequence). The CDR3 is 13 residues long. Study outcomes and limitations: Spike-reactive clones detected post-vaccine in convalescents consisted mainly of new vaccine-induced clones.

Using viral peptide pools, the ViraFEST assay grew out antigen-specific CD4+ T cells prior to sequencing. Isolating CD4+ T cells followed more than eight days of culture. The person had a PCR-confirmed SARS-CoV-2 infection during March to December 2020. Produced via immunoSEQ multiplex PCR; TCRdb's table is partial and in-frame only. The table includes around 49,000 clones, roughly two thirds detected once. This sequence originates from a human donor who had a prior SARS-CoV-2 infection. V is TRBV5-5 and J is TRBJ1-1; no reliable D call. The sequences come from CD4+ T cells from PBMCs cultured with a peptide pool, collected before COVID-19 vaccination. This CDR3 is CASSFLADTEAFF. CDR3 in DNA: TGTGCCAGCAGCTTCCTAGCGGACACTGAAGCTTTCTTT. The variable domain in full, completed from reference TRBV5-5 and TRBJ1-1, reads DAGVTQSPTHLIKTRGQQVTLRCSPISGHKSVSWYQQVLGQGPQFIFQYYEKEERGRGNFPDRFSARQFPNYSSELNVNALLLGDSALYLCASSFLADTEAFFGQGTRLTVV.